One sample yielded the 28 T cell receptor beta chains listed below, sequenced in a study of T-cell memory formation after mild COVID-19. A single record per CDR3 protein comes from TCRdb applying MiXCR to the 5' RACE reads. Among about 82,000 distinct CDR3 sequences listed, about 13% were seen once. The material sequenced was PBMCs or a T cell subset sorted from them (not recorded which). These receptors were taken from a man between 18 and 29 years old who had mild COVID-19 (a few samples of this study predate the infection). Cell type and time point are not known.

This clonotype was found a few times. V and J are TRBV4-3 and TRBJ2-3, with TRBD2 matching 7 bases. V dropped 0 bases and J dropped 0; count of bases not matched to a gene: 6. The CDR3 loop spans 17 amino acids. Germline loops: CDR1 LGHNA, CDR2 YSLEER. This CDR3 is CASSQEPWRGSTDTQYF. The DNA for the CDR3 is TGCGCCAGCAGCCAAGAGCCCTGGCGGGGGAGCACAGATACGCAGTATTTT.

The chain carries TRBV12-3 or TRBV12-4 and TRBJ2-3; no clear D. V lost 0 bases and J lost 2, with 12 bases in between. CDR3 size: 16 residues. The CDR3 sequence: CASSLALRSDTDTQYF. CDR3 nucleotides: TGTGCCAGCAGTTTAGCGCTCAGGAGCGACACAGATACGCAGTATTTT.

The chain has TRBV12-3 or TRBV12-4 and TRBJ1-2; 9 positions agree with TRBD1. The junction had 6 bases not matched to a gene; V was cut back by 4 bases and J by 3 bases. CDR3 length: 15 amino acids. The CDR3 sequence is CASSSPGQGYYGYTF. The CDR3 region has the DNA TGTGCCAGCAGTTCACCGGGACAGGGCTACTATGGCTACACCTTC.

This clonotype came up once. The CDR3 DNA reads as TGTGCCAGCAGGGTGGGGGCAGAGACCCAGTACTTC. It translates to CASRVGAETQYF. The chain couples TRBV6-1 to TRBJ2-5; maybe TRBD1 (6 bases). Trimming cost V 6 bases and J 4 bases, with 9 bases left between them. Germline CDR1 reads MNHNS; CDR2 reads SASEGT. The CDR3 spans 12 residues.

The rearrangement links TRBV29-1 to TRBJ1-2; TRBD1 agrees at 12 bases. Per germline, CDR1 SQVTM and CDR2 ANQGSEA. The CDR3 extends over 13 amino acids. The V and J ends lost 4 bases and 6 bases, in that order; junction bases with no gene match: 3. CDR3 sequence: CSVAGQGADGYTF. In DNA form, the CDR3 reads TGCAGCGTTGCGGGACAGGGGGCTGATGGCTACACCTTC. Drawing the rest from reference TRBV29-1 and TRBJ1-2, the complete variable domain is SAVISQKPSRDICQRGTSLTIQCQVDSQVTMMFWYRQQPGQSLTLIATANQGSEATYESGFVIDKFPISRPNLTFSTLTVSNMSPEDSSIYLCSVAGQGADGYTFGSGTRLTVV.

This clonotype was found a few times. The rearrangement uses TRBV11-2 and TRBJ1-1; D remains ambiguous. The CDR3 has 13 amino acids. Trimming pared 5 bases from V and 0 bases from J, leaving 7 bases between. The germline CDR1 and CDR2 sequences are SGHAT and FQNNGV. CDR3 in DNA: TGTGCCAGCAGCCCGGCCCTGAACACTGAAGCTTTCTTT. This codes for CASSPALNTEAFF.

The gene calls are TRBV4-1 and TRBJ2-7; D could derive from TRBD1 or TRBD2 (7 bases each). V shed 5 bases and J shed 6 bases, with 11 bases lying between them. Germline V gives CDR1 MGHRA, CDR2 YSYEKL. CDR3 length equals 12 residues. The CDR3 DNA sequence: TGCGCCAGCAGCGGGAGGGGGCCCGAGCAGTACTTC. Translation gives CASSGRGPEQYF.

DNA of the CDR3: TGTGCCAGCAGTTACGAACAGGGGGCCTCCTACGAGCAGTACTTC. Protein: CASSYEQGASYEQYF. The chain uses TRBV6-5 and TRBJ2-7, with TRBD1 matching 9 bases. Germline V CDR1 and CDR2: MNHEY, SVGAGI. The trim removed 2 bases at V and 0 bases at J, leaving 2 bases unmatched. This CDR3 has 15 residues.

This clonotype was counted many times. The chain links TRBV29-1 to TRBJ2-3, with TRBD1 identical over 9 bases. The germline gives CDR1 SQVTM, CDR2 ANQGSEA. With V trimmed by 3 bases and J by 5 bases, 9 bases remained unmatched. This CDR3 comprises 15 residues. The DNA for the CDR3 is TGCAGCGTTGATGCGGACAGGGGAAGTGAAGATACGCAGTATTTT. This codes for CSVDADRGSEDTQYF.

The chain employs TRBV5-1 and TRBJ2-1, with 9 bases matching TRBD2. CDR1 SGHRS and CDR2 YFSETQ come from the germline V gene. CDR3 length: 15 amino acids. The J segment lost 8 bases and the V segment lost 4 bases, leaving 10 bases of the junction unmatched. The CDR3 here is CASSMERTSADEQFF. The CDR3 DNA reads as TGCGCCAGCAGCATGGAGCGGACTAGCGCCGATGAGCAGTTCTTC. The whole variable domain, remainder taken from reference TRBV5-1 and TRBJ2-1, is KAGVTQTPRYLIKTRGQQVTLSCSPISGHRSVSWYQQTPGQGLQFLFEYFSETQRNKGNFPGRFSGRQFSNSRSEMNVSTLELGDSALYLCASSMERTSADEQFFGPGTRLTVL.

This sequence joins TRBV5-1 and TRBJ2-7, with 9 bases aligning to TRBD1. The germline V gene encodes CDR1 SGHRS and CDR2 YFSETQ. The CDR3 runs to 16 residues. V was pared by 0 bases and J by 3 bases, with 7 bases of the junction left unmatched. DNA of the CDR3: TGCGCCAGCAGCTTGGCCGGACAGGGGACACTCTACGAGCAGTACTTC. Translating gives CASSLAGQGTLYEQYF.

This clonotype was seen more than once but under ten times. The CDR3 loop is CASSVYSKLGTEAFF. DNA for the CDR3: TGTGCCAGCAGTGTCTACAGCAAGTTGGGCACTGAAGCTTTCTTT. This chain uses TRBV27 with TRBJ1-1; D remains unclear. The CDR3 consists of 15 residues. V was trimmed by 5 bases and J by 4 bases, leaving 17 bases between them. Germline-derived CDR1 and CDR2 are MNHEY and SMNVEV (reference sequence).

V is TRBV7-8 and J is TRBJ1-1; D is unclear. Germline assignment: CDR1 SGHVS and CDR2 FQNEAQ. CDR3 length: 11 residues. Trimming pared 3 bases from V and 8 bases from J, leaving 7 bases between. As DNA, the CDR3 is TGTGCCAGCAGCTTCGACCTCGAAGCTTTCTTT. Encoded protein: CASSFDLEAFF. Together with reference TRBV7-8 and TRBJ1-1, the CDR3 gives the full variable domain: GAGVSQSPRYKVAKRGQDVALRCDPISGHVSLFWYQQALGQGPEFLTYFQNEAQLDKSGLPSDRFFAERPEGSVSTLKIQRTQQEDSAVYLCASSFDLEAFFGQGTRLTVV.

In its sample, this clonotype ranks as medium-sized (0.01 to 0.1%). This chain connects TRBV7-9 to TRBJ1-5; tentative D call: TRBD1 (6 bases). V was cut by 5 bases and J by 0 bases, with 17 bases left in between. Per germline, CDR1 SEHNR and CDR2 FQNEAQ (reference sequence). The CDR3 is 17 amino acids. CDR3 coding DNA: TGTGCCAGCAGCAGTTACGAAGGGGGATATAGCAATCAGCCCCAGCATTTT. This translates into CASSSYEGGYSNQPQHF. Full variable domain (outside the CDR3, taken from reference TRBV7-9 and TRBJ1-5): DTGVSQNPRHKITKRGQNVTFRCDPISEHNRLYWYRQTLGQGPEFLTYFQNEAQLEKSRLLSDRFSAERPKGSFSTLEIQRTEQGDSAMYLCASSSYEGGYSNQPQHFGDGTRLSIL.

The rearrangement joins TRBV4-1 to TRBJ2-6; possible D gene TRBD1, 5 bases. Trimming took off 1 base at V and 0 bases at J, with 16 bases between the two ends. The CDR3 length is 19 residues. The germline CDR1 and CDR2 sequences are MGHRA and YSYEKL. CDR3 coding DNA: TGCGCCAGCAGCCAAGTGGACATAGGTGCAACCTCTGGGGCCAACGTCCTGACTTTC. This codes for CASSQVDIGATSGANVLTF.

The rearrangement links TRBV19 to TRBJ2-1, with 8 bases fitting TRBD2. V trimming: 5 bases; J trimming: 9 bases; junction bases outside the gene matches: 3. CDR1 is LNHDA, CDR2 SQIVND, per germline (reference sequence). This CDR3 contains 12 residues. The CDR3 spells CASSHSGVEQFF. CDR3 DNA sequence: TGTGCCAGTAGTCATAGCGGGGTTGAGCAGTTCTTC. The variable domain in full, completed from reference TRBV19 and TRBJ2-1, reads DGGITQSPKYLFRKEGQNVTLSCEQNLNHDAMYWYRQDPGQGLRLIYYSQIVNDFQKGDIAEGYSVSREKKESFPLTVTSAQKNPTAFYLCASSHSGVEQFFGPGTRLTVL.

V and J are TRBV7-9 and TRBJ1-1; D is possibly TRBD1 (6 bases). The CDR3 totals 15 residues. Germline V gives CDR1 SEHNR, CDR2 FQNEAQ (reference sequence). V lost 1 base to trimming and J lost 0 bases, with 9 bases between them. CDR3 residues: CASSLGQDLNTEAFF. DNA of the CDR3: TGTGCCAGCAGCTTAGGACAGGACCTGAACACTGAAGCTTTCTTT.

The chain is built from TRBV29-1 and TRBJ1-1; D perhaps matches TRBD1 (5 bases). The CDR3 has 12 amino acids. The ends were cut back, 4 bases at V and 7 bases at J, with 13 bases in the middle. The germline gives CDR1 SQVTM, CDR2 ANQGSEA. As DNA, the CDR3 is TGCAGCGTTGCTTCGGGGGTGGGTGAAGCTTTCTTT. This encodes CSVASGVGEAFF.

This clonotype showed up many times. This chain uses TRBV7-9 with TRBJ1-4; D remains unclear. Trimming took off 1 base at V and 6 bases at J, with 9 bases between the two ends. The CDR3 is 14 amino acids. CDR1 and CDR2 (germline): SEHNR, FQNEAQ (reference sequence). The CDR3 here is CASSLVRRDEKLFF. The CDR3 nucleotides are TGTGCCAGCAGCTTAGTCAGGCGGGATGAAAAACTGTTTTTT.

With regard to this clonotype: One junction end does not reproduce the germline sequence, and a read error may be involved. The J gene is TRBJ1-1, the V gene TRBV7-2; D not certain. CDR1 and CDR2 (germline): SGHTA, FQGNSA. This CDR3 is 12 amino acids long. CDR3 region: CASSLGLTEDFF. CDR3 DNA sequence: TGTGCCAGCAGCTTAGGGTTGACTGAAGATTTCTTT.

This clonotype was seen only a few times. V gene TRBV7-9 combines with J gene TRBJ2-3, with TRBD2 matching over 7 bases. The CDR3 has 13 amino acids. The germline gives CDR1 SEHNR, CDR2 FQNEAQ (reference sequence). The ends lost 7 bases at V and 6 bases at J; junction bases unmatched: 7. Here the CDR3 reads CASIGWGGDTQYF. The CDR3 nucleotides read TGTGCCAGCATTGGCTGGGGGGGGGATACGCAGTATTTT. The full variable domain, rest sourced from reference TRBV7-9 and TRBJ2-3, is DTGVSQNPRHKITKRGQNVTFRCDPISEHNRLYWYRQTLGQGPEFLTYFQNEAQLEKSRLLSDRFSAERPKGSFSTLEIQRTEQGDSAMYLCASIGWGGDTQYFGPGTRLTVL.

The V call is TRBV29-1, the J call TRBJ2-2; no reliable D call. The V end was cut by 4 bases, the J end by 4 bases, with 7 bases between. This CDR3 has 12 amino acids. Germline V gene data show CDR1 as SQVTM and CDR2 as ANQGSEA. CDR3 amino acids: CSVAGGTGELFF. In DNA, the CDR3 is TGCAGCGTTGCAGGCGGCACCGGGGAGCTGTTTTTT.

This clonotype was counted between two and nine times. The V gene is TRBV5-6, the J gene TRBJ2-2, with D uncertain. With 0 bases removed from V and 5 bases from J, the gap between germline ends came to 8 bases. The CDR3 runs to 14 residues. The germline V gene encodes CDR1 SGHDT and CDR2 YYEEEE. The CDR3 DNA is TGTGCCAGCAGCTTGGTGCAGGCAACCGGGGAGCTGTTTTTT. It codes for CASSLVQATGELFF.

This clonotype was counted only a few times. The chain has TRBV7-6 and TRBJ2-3; 9 bases agree with TRBD2. This CDR3 contains 16 residues. The germline CDR1 and CDR2 sequences are SGHVS and FNYEAQ. The V and J ends lost 1 base and 8 bases, in that order; junction bases with no gene match: 10. CDR3 loop: CASSLVTSGQGATQYF. CDR3 sequence (DNA): TGTGCCAGCAGCTTAGTGACTAGCGGCCAGGGAGCTACGCAGTATTTT. The entire variable domain, with the rest obtained from reference TRBV7-6 and TRBJ2-3, is as follows: GAGVSQSPRYKVTKRGQDVALRCDPISGHVSLYWYRQALGQGPEFLTYFNYEAQQDKSGLPNDRFSAERPEGSISTLTIQRTEQRDSAMYRCASSLVTSGQGATQYFGPGTRLTVL.

This clonotype was seen only a few times. One end of the junction does not line up with germline, which may come from a read error. This chain's CDR3 is CASSLQEGWGDTHYF. CDR3 in DNA: TGTGCCAGCAGCTTACAGGAGGGATGGGGGGATACGCATTATTTT. The chain employs TRBV7-8 and TRBJ2-3; TRBD2 might be the D (6 bases). CDR1 is SGHVS and CDR2 is FQNEAQ in the germline V gene. There are 15 residues in the CDR3.

This clonotype has just a few counts. This chain joins TRBV3-2 and TRBJ2-3. TRBV3-2 is termed a pseudogene. This CDR3 is 15 amino acids long. For the CDR3, the DNA is TGTGCCAGCAGCCAAGAGCTATTGAACACAGATACGCAGTATTTT. Its translation is CASSQELLNTDTQYF.

This clonotype was counted a few times. The chain has TRBV7-2 and TRBJ2-5; possible D gene TRBD2, 5 bases. The CDR3 length is 13 residues. Trimming pared 5 bases from V and 2 bases from J, leaving 9 bases between. CDR1 is SGHTA, CDR2 FQGNSA, per germline. The CDR3 reads CASSPRLQETQYF. The CDR3 nucleotides read TGTGCCAGCAGCCCTCGACTACAAGAGACCCAGTACTTC.

The chain couples TRBV12-3 or TRBV12-4 to TRBJ1-2; D is ambiguous. The CDR3 contains 13 residues. V lost 1 base to trimming and J lost 8 bases, with 11 bases between them. The CDR3 sequence: CASSLGGPLGYTF. CDR3 nucleotide sequence: TGTGCCAGCAGTTTAGGAGGACCCTTGGGCTACACCTTC.